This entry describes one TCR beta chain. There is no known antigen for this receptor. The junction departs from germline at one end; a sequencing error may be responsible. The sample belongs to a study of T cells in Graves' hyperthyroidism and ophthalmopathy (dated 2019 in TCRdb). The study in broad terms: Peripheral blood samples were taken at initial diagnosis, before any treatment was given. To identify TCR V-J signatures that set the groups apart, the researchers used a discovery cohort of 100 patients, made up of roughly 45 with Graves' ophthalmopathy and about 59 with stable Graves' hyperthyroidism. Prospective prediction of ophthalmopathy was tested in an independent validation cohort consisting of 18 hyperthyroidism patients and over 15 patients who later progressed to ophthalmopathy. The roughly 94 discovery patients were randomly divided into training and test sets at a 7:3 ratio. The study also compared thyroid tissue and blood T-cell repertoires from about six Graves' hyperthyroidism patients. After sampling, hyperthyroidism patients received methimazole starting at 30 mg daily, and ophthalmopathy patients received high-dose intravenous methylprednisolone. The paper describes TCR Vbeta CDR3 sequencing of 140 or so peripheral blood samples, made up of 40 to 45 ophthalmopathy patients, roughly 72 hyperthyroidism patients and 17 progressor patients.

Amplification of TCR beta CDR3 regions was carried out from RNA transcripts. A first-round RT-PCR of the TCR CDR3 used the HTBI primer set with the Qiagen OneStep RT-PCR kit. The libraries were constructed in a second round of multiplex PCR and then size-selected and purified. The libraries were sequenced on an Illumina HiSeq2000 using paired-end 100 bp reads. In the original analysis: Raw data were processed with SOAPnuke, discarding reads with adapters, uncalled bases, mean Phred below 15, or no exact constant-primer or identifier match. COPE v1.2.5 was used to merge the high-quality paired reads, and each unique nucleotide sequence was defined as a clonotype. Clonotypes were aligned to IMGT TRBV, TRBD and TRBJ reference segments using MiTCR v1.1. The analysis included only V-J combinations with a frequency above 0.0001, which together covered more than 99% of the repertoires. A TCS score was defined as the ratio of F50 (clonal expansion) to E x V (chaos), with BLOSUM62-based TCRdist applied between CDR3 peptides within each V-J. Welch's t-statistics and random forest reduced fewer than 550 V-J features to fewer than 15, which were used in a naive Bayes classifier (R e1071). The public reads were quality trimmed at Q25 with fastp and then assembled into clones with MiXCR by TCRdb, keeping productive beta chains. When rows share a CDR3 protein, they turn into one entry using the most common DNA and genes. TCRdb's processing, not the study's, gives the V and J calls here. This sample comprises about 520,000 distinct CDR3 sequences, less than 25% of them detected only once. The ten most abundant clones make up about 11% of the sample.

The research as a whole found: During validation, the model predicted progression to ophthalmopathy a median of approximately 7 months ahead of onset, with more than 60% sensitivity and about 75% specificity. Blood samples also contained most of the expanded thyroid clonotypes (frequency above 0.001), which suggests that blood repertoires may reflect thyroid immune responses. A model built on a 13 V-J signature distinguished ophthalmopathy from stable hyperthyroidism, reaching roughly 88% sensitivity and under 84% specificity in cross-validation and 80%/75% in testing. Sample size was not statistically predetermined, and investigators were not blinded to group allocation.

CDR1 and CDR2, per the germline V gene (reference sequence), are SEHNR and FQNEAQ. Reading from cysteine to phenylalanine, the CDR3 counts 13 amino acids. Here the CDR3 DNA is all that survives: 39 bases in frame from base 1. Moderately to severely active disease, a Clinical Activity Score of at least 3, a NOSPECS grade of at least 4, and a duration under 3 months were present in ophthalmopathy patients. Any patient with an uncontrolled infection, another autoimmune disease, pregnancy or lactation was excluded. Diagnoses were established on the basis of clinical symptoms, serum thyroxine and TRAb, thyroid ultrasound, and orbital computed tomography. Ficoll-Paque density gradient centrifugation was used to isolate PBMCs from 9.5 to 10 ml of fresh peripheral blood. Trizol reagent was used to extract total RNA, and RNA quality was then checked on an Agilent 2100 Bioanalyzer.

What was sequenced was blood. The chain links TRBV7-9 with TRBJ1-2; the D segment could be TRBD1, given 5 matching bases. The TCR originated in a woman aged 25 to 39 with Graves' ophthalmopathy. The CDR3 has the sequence CAGSQGAGYGYTF. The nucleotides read TGTGCCGGCAGTCAAGGGGCTGGCTATGGCTACACCTTC.